These 26 T cell receptor beta chains share one sample of origin, sequenced in a study of T cells in Graves' hyperthyroidism and ophthalmopathy. Amplified regions were TCR beta CDR3 sequences from RNA transcripts. A set of HTBI primers served as the primers for a first-round RT-PCR of the TCR CDR3. TCRdb re-analysed the multiplex PCR reads in MiXCR, keeping a single row per CDR3 protein. The table records hundreds of thousands of distinct CDR3 sequences, less than 20% of them present only once. The material sequenced was blood. The receptors here all came from a woman under 30 with Graves' hyperthyroidism.

This clonotype has at least ten counts. The chain has TRBV20-1 and TRBJ2-7; D may be TRBD1 (6 bases). V lost 1 base and J 1 base, leaving 11 bases between the germline ends. This CDR3 comprises 14 residues. The germline V gene has CDR1 DFQATT and CDR2 SNEGSKA (reference sequence). CDR3 DNA sequence: TGCAGTGCTAGAGGCCGACAGGTTTCCTACGAGCAGTACTTC. Translation: CSARGRQVSYEQYF.

The chain carries TRBV4-1 and TRBJ2-2; 7 bases align to TRBD1. Germline values: CDR1 MGHRA, CDR2 YSYEKL. Trimming at V came to 1 base and at J to 6 bases, leaving 8 bases not matched to a gene. This CDR3 is built from 16 residues. The CDR3 region is CASSQGQGIIAGELFF. The DNA for the CDR3 is TGCGCCAGCAGCCAAGGACAGGGTATAATAGCCGGGGAGCTGTTTTTT.

The chain links TRBV4-3 to TRBJ2-1; D is unclear. CDR1 LGHNA and CDR2 YSLEER come from the germline V gene. V was shortened by 0 bases and J by 4 bases, with 13 bases between the two germline ends. CDR3 size: 16 residues. CDR3 amino acids: CASSQELDSYYNEQFF. In DNA form, the CDR3 reads TGCGCCAGCAGCCAAGAACTCGACTCATATTACAATGAGCAGTTCTTC.

Many counts were recorded for this clonotype. The rearrangement uses TRBV11-2 and TRBJ1-2, with D perhaps TRBD1 (5 bases). V was cut by 1 base and J by 4 bases, with 10 bases left in between. The CDR3 is made up of 14 amino acids. Germline-derived CDR1 and CDR2 are SGHAT and FQNNGV. CDR3 DNA: TGTGCCAGCAGCTTAGTGGGGGGATCCTATGGCTACACCTTC. Amino acids: CASSLVGGSYGYTF. Full variable domain (missing parts from reference TRBV11-2 and TRBJ1-2): EAGVAQSPRYKIIEKRQSVAFWCNPISGHATLYWYQQILGQGPKLLIQFQNNGVVDDSQLPKDRFSAERLKGVDSTLKIQPAKLEDSAVYLCASSLVGGSYGYTFGSGTRLTVV.

To note about this clonotype: A much bigger clone sits one base away, suggesting this may be a read error. The CDR3 bases are TGTGTCAGCCACCGGGACTCACGGAACACTGAAGCTTTCTTT. This codes for CVSHRDSRNTEAFF. The gene calls are TRBV19 and TRBJ1-1; perhaps TRBD1 as D (5 bases). Germline-derived CDR1 and CDR2 are LNHDA and SQIVND (reference sequence). The CDR3 contains 14 residues.

This clonotype was counted at least ten times. The J gene is TRBJ2-2, the V gene TRBV7-9; unclear D gene. V dropped 5 bases and J dropped 6 bases, with 7 bases sitting between them. The CDR3 is made up of 12 amino acids. Germline CDR1 SEHNR, CDR2 FQNEAQ (reference sequence). The CDR3 DNA reads as TGTGCCAGCAGCCCCCCGCCCGGGGAGCTGTTTTTT. Translating gives CASSPPPGELFF.

This clonotype was picked up a small number of times. V usage is TRBV2 and J usage is TRBJ2-2; 11 bases are shared with TRBD2. Germline CDR1 reads SNHLY; CDR2 reads FYNNEI. The CDR3 consists of 16 residues. Trimming took 4 bases from V and 5 from J; bases not matched to a gene: 6. For the CDR3, the DNA is TGTGCCAGCAGTGTATTAGCGGGAGGGCGGACCGGGGAGCTGTTTTTT. Translating it yields CASSVLAGGRTGELFF.

This sequence joins TRBV7-8 and TRBJ2-7, with no clear D. CDR3 length: 11 amino acids. Germline loops: CDR1 SGHVS, CDR2 FQNEAQ. The ends were cut back, 5 bases at V and 5 bases at J, with 7 bases in the middle. CDR3 DNA: TGTGCCAGCAGCCGTAGCCACGAGCAGTACTTC. Translating gives CASSRSHEQYF.

The V call is TRBV14, the J call TRBJ2-3; D not certain. Germline loops: CDR1 SGHDN, CDR2 FVKESK. The CDR3 sequence is 14 residues long. V lost 3 bases and J lost 11, with 18 bases in between. The chain's CDR3 is CASSQGGNRREQYF. For the CDR3, the DNA is TGTGCCAGCAGCCAGGGCGGTAACAGAAGGGAGCAGTATTTT.

Turning to this clonotype: A much larger clone lies one base from this, so it may be a read error. The J gene is TRBJ2-5, the V gene TRBV13; no clear D. Trimming took 0 bases from V and 2 from J, leaving 7 bases between them. Germline lookup yields CDR1 PRHDT and CDR2 FYEKMQ (reference sequence). CDR3 length equals 14 residues. The DNA of the CDR3 is TGTGCCAGCAGCTTAGGGGACGGTCAAGAGACCCAGTACTTC. Amino acid sequence: CASSLGDGQETQYF.

At least ten counts were recorded for this clonotype. The rearrangement links TRBV30 to TRBJ1-4; 7 bases align to TRBD1. Germline CDR1 reads GTSNPN; CDR2 reads SVGIG (reference sequence). Germline trimming cut 4 bases from V and 7 bases from J; bases unmatched to any gene: 12. The CDR3 is 15 amino acids. CDR3 coding DNA: TGTGCCTGGAACGCGGGACAGCGGACAGGTGAAAAACTGTTTTTT. Its protein product is CAWNAGQRTGEKLFF.

The chain joins TRBV20-1 to TRBJ2-7; no firm D call. The length of the CDR3 is 14 residues. Germline values: CDR1 DFQATT, CDR2 SNEGSKA (reference sequence). Deletions cut 0 bases from V and 0 bases from J, with 9 bases between. Here the CDR3 DNA reads TGCAGTGCTAGAGAAGGCGGTGTCTCCTACGAGCAGTACTTC. It is translated as CSAREGGVSYEQYF.

At least ten counts were recorded for this clonotype. V gene TRBV27 combines with J gene TRBJ1-6; 7 bases are a match to TRBD1. The CDR3 covers 15 residues. V lost 5 bases to trimming and J lost 7 bases; unmatched junction nucleotides: 8. Germline CDR1 MNHEY, CDR2 SMNVEV (reference sequence). CDR3 nucleotides: TGTGCCAGCAGTCCAGACAGGGCTCACAATTCACCCCTCCACTTT. Its protein is CASSPDRAHNSPLHF.

In its sample, this clonotype was seen many times. The chain carries TRBV28 and TRBJ2-3; 9 nucleotides align to TRBD2. The CDR3 runs 17 residues. Trimming at V came to 3 bases and at J to 0 bases, leaving 7 bases not matched to a gene. The germline gives CDR1 MDHEN, CDR2 SYDVKM. The CDR3 is CASSFGRGGRSTDTQYF. The CDR3 DNA reads TGTGCCAGCAGTTTTGGGCGGGGGGGCCGGAGCACAGATACGCAGTATTTT.

The rearrangement links TRBV11-2 to TRBJ2-3, with TRBD2 matching over 11 bases. The CDR3 length is 17 residues. Trimming at V came to 6 bases and at J to 3 bases, leaving 11 bases not matched to a gene. CDR1 and CDR2 from the germline V gene are SGHAT and FQNNGV. CDR3 protein: CASRPPPGTSGTDTQYF. The CDR3 nucleotides are TGTGCCAGCAGGCCCCCCCCGGGGACTAGCGGAACAGATACGCAGTATTTT.

As concerns this clonotype: A much larger clone lies a single base off, so this may be a read error. This chain uses TRBV6-9 with TRBJ2-2; the D gene could be TRBD1 or TRBD2 (5 bases each). The CDR3 extends over 13 amino acids. The germline V gene has CDR1 MNHGY and CDR2 SVAAGI. V dropped 3 bases and J dropped 6 bases, with 8 bases sitting between them. The CDR3 loop is CASSYEGPGELFF. The DNA for the CDR3 is TGTGCCAGCAGTTACGAGGGACCCGGGGAGCTGTTTTTT.

This clonotype was detected many times. This chain links TRBV29-1 with TRBJ1-5, with D unclear. With 4 bases removed from V and 5 bases from J, the gap between germline ends came to 6 bases. This CDR3 has 11 amino acids. The germline V gene encodes CDR1 SQVTM and CDR2 ANQGSEA. This CDR3 is CSVGEDQPQHF. CDR3 bases: TGCAGCGTTGGCGAGGATCAGCCCCAGCATTTT.

This clonotype has a count of ten or more. The chain combines TRBV30 with TRBJ1-2; D remains unclear. This CDR3 region has 11 residues. Germline V gene sequence: CDR1 GTSNPN, CDR2 SVGIG (reference sequence). V lost 7 bases to trimming and J lost 4 bases, with 10 bases between them. The CDR3 sequence: CAFRGFYGYTF. The CDR3 nucleotides are TGTGCCTTTCGGGGATTCTATGGCTACACCTTC.

This clonotype was picked up many times. V gene TRBV12-3 or TRBV12-4 combines with J gene TRBJ2-1; 7 nucleotides match TRBD2. V gave up 3 bases and J gave up 4 bases; unmatched junction bases: 3. CDR3 size: 14 residues. The CDR3 DNA sequence: TGTGCCAGCAGTTTGAGCGGGGAATACAATGAGCAGTTCTTC. Residues: CASSLSGEYNEQFF.

The sample holds a few counts of this clonotype. V is TRBV24-1 and J is TRBJ1-3; unclear D gene. The V and J ends lost 5 bases and 2 bases respectively, with 6 bases between them. The germline V gene has CDR1 KGHDR and CDR2 SFDVKD. CDR3 length: 13 residues. CDR3 nucleotide sequence: TGTGCCACCAGTGCGGGAGCTGGAAACACCATATATTTT. Its translation: CATSAGAGNTIYF.

This clonotype was seen at least ten times. This chain uses TRBV20-1 with TRBJ2-5; 12 bases fit TRBD2. CDR1 and CDR2 from the germline V gene are DFQATT and SNEGSKA (reference sequence). The CDR3 has 16 residues. V shed 1 base and J 5 bases; nucleotides not matched to a gene: 8. As DNA, the CDR3 is TGCAGTGCTAGAGGGCTGACTAGCGGGGGCACGGAGACCCAGTACTTC. This gives the protein CSARGLTSGGTETQYF.

This clonotype was detected ten times or more. The V call is TRBV2, the J call TRBJ1-2; D unclear. The CDR3 has 14 amino acids. CDR1 is SNHLY, CDR2 FYNNEI, per germline. With 4 bases removed from V and 4 bases from J, the gap between germline ends came to 13 bases. The CDR3, as DNA: TGTGCCAGCAGTGCAGGCCCCTTACTCTATGGCTACACCTTC. Its translation is CASSAGPLLYGYTF.

This clonotype was observed at least ten times. For the CDR3, the DNA is TGCAGTGCTAGAGGGGGGGCAGGGGGGAGTCAGCCCCAGCATTTT. Protein: CSARGGAGGSQPQHF. The chain recombines TRBV20-1 with TRBJ1-5; 7 bases line up with TRBD1. Trimming at V came to 1 base and at J to 6 bases, leaving 9 bases not matched to a gene. Germline V gene data show CDR1 as DFQATT and CDR2 as SNEGSKA (reference sequence). This CDR3 comprises 15 residues.

This clonotype was recorded a few times. The V call is TRBV5-1, the J call TRBJ2-7; D remains ambiguous. V was pared by 0 bases and J by 2 bases, with 9 bases between. This CDR3 comprises 14 residues. The V gene's germline CDR1 is SGHRS and CDR2 YFSETQ. The CDR3, as DNA: TGCGCCAGCAGCTTGGGGGCGCATACCTACGAGCAGTACTTC. This codes for CASSLGAHTYEQYF. The complete variable domain, with remaining parts taken from reference TRBV5-1 and TRBJ2-7, reads KAGVTQTPRYLIKTRGQQVTLSCSPISGHRSVSWYQQTPGQGLQFLFEYFSETQRNKGNFPGRFSGRQFSNSRSEMNVSTLELGDSALYLCASSLGAHTYEQYFGPGTRLTVT.

As to this clonotype: A much larger clonotype is one base distant, so this may be a read error. The chain recombines TRBV7-9 with TRBJ2-2, with 10 bases aligning to TRBD2. The germline V gene encodes CDR1 SEHNR and CDR2 FQNEAQ (reference sequence). The CDR3 totals 14 residues. The V and J ends lost 8 bases and 1 base, in that order; junction bases with no gene match: 1. CDR3 in DNA: TGTGCCAGCGGACTAGCGGAGAACACCGGGGAGCTGTTTTTT. Translation: CASGLAENTGELFF. Combining the CDR3 with reference TRBV7-9 and TRBJ2-2 gives the whole variable domain DTGVSQNPRHKITKRGQNVTFRCDPISEHNRLYWYRQTLGQGPEFLTYFQNEAQLEKSRLLSDRFSAERPKGSFSTLEIQRTEQGDSAMYLCASGLAENTGELFFGEGSRLTVL.

This rearrangement joins TRBV15 to TRBJ2-3; 10 nucleotides agree with TRBD2. The CDR3 has 19 residues. V lost 6 bases, J lost 3 bases, and 18 bases stayed unmatched. The germline V gene encodes CDR1 LNHNV and CDR2 YYDKDF (reference sequence). In DNA, the CDR3 is TGTGCCACCAGGTGGACAGGAAAATCCGGACTAGCGGAGACAGATACGCAGTATTTT. Translation gives CATRWTGKSGLAETDTQYF.